Shown below are 7 T cell receptor beta chains from a single sample sequenced in a study of CD8+CD57+ T cells in acquired aplastic anemia. The patients chosen for sequencing had shown expansion of CD8+CD57+ cells (detected by flow cytometry). TCR beta VDJ combinations and CDR3 sequences were profiled from genomic DNA. Via MiXCR, TCRdb re-called the reads, giving one row per CDR3 protein. The sample records about 160,000 distinct CDR3 sequences, around 48% being singletons. The sample comprised sorted CD4+, CD8+, or CD8+CD57+ T cells (not recorded which) from PBMCs. The receptors shown here come from a human donor with aplastic anemia.

On this clonotype itself: A much larger clonotype is one base distant, so this may be a read error. The chain couples TRBV5-4 to TRBJ2-7; D may correspond to TRBD1 or TRBD2 (5 bases each). V was cut by 2 bases and J by 6 bases, with 24 bases left in between. The CDR3 spans 17 residues. Germline V gene lookup returns CDR1 SGHNT and CDR2 YYREEE (reference sequence). The CDR3 DNA reads as TGTGCCAGCAGCTTCCCCCCGTGGGGGAGAACTAGGGTCGAGCAGTACTTC. This sequence encodes CASSFPPWGRTRVEQYF.

The chain combines TRBV2 with TRBJ1-2; maybe TRBD1 (5 bases). The V gene's germline CDR1 is SNHLY and CDR2 FYNNEI. The CDR3 covers 13 residues. V lost 7 bases to trimming and J lost 8 bases, with 17 bases between them. CDR3 in DNA: TGTGCCAGCAAACGGGACGGTCAAGGGGGCTACACCTTC. This codes for CASKRDGQGGYTF.

This clonotype came up many times. The J gene is TRBJ2-5, the V gene TRBV25-1; weak D call: TRBD2 (6 bases). The CDR3 has 14 amino acids. The ends were cut back, 11 bases at V and 3 bases at J, with 19 bases in the middle. Germline values: CDR1 MGHDK, CDR2 SYGVNS. CDR3 amino acids: CASAGFRGEETQYF. The CDR3 coding sequence is TGTGCCTCGGCGGGGTTTCGAGGGGAAGAGACCCAGTACTTC.

This chain links TRBV10-3 with TRBJ1-1; 7 bases fit TRBD1. From germline, CDR1 is ENHRY and CDR2 SYGVKD. Trimming cost V 6 bases and J 3 bases; bases outside gene matches: 10. CDR3 length: 15 residues. The CDR3 protein is CAIRAGGARYTEAFF. The CDR3 nucleotides are TGTGCCATCAGGGCAGGGGGGGCGAGGTACACTGAAGCTTTCTTT.

This clonotype showed up many times. The chain uses TRBV4-1 and TRBJ1-1; D gene ambiguous. Trimming pared 1 base from V and 5 bases from J, leaving 8 bases between. Germline values: CDR1 MGHRA, CDR2 YSYEKL. This CDR3 has 13 residues. The CDR3 spells CASSQGLETEAFF. The CDR3 DNA reads as TGCGCCAGCAGCCAAGGGTTGGAAACTGAAGCTTTCTTT.

At least ten counts were recorded for this clonotype. The chain couples TRBV6-5 to TRBJ1-6, with a possible D match to TRBD1 (5 bases). V was trimmed by 4 bases and J by 9 bases, leaving 13 bases between them. This CDR3 is built from 14 residues. Per germline, CDR1 MNHEY and CDR2 SVGAGI. The CDR3 DNA follows: TGTGCCAGCAGTTCTCTTGGTCAGGGTTCACCCCTCCACTTT. Translated, it gives CASSSLGQGSPLHF.

There are many counts of this clonotype. The chain recombines TRBV4-3 with TRBJ2-7; D not certain. The germline CDR1 and CDR2 sequences are LGHNA and YSLEER. V was clipped by 1 base and J by 8 bases, with 9 bases between them. The CDR3 has 12 amino acids. The CDR3 here is CASSQGLGKQYF. In DNA form, the CDR3 reads TGCGCCAGCAGCCAAGGTCTAGGAAAGCAGTACTTC.